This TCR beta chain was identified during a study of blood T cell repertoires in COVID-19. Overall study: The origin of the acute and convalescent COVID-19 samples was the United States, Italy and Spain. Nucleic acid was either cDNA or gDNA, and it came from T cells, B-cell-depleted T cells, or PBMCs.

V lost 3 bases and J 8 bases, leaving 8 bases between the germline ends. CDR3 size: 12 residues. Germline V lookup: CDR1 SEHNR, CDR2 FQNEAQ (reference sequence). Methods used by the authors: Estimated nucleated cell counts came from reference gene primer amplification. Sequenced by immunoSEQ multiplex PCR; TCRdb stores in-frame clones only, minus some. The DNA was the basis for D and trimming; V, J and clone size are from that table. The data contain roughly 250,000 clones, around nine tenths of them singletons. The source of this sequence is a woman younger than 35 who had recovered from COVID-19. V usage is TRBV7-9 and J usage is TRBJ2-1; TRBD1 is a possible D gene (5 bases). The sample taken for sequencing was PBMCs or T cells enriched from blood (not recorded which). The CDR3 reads CASSLSGYEQFF. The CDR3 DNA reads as TGTGCCAGCAGCTTGTCAGGGTATGAGCAGTTCTTC.